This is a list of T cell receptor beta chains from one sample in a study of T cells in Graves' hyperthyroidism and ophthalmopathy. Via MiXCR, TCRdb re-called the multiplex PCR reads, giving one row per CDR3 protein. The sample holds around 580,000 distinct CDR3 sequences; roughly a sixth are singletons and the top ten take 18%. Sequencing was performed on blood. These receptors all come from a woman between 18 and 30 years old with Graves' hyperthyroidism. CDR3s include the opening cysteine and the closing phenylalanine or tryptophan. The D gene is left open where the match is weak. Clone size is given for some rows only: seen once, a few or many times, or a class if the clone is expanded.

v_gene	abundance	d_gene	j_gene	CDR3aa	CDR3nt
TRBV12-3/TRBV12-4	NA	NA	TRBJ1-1	CAGSFPANTEAFF	TGTGCCGGCAGTTTTCCGGCAAACACTGAAGCTTTCTTT
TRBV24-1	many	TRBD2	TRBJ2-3	CATSDLGLAGTDTQYF	TGTGCCACCAGTGATTTGGGACTAGCGGGCACAGATACGCAGTATTTT
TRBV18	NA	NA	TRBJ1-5	CASSVDTQPQHF	TGTGCCAGCTCAGTCGATACACAGCCCCAGCATTTT
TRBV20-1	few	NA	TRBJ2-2	CSARVPPHTGELFF	TGCAGTGCTAGAGTACCCCCGCACACCGGGGAGCTGTTTTTT
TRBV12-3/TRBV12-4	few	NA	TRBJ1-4	CASSTLGAREKLFF	TGTGCCAGCAGTACACTCGGGGCGAGGGAAAAACTGTTTTTT
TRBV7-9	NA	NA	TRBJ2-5	CASSLVTKKGTETQYF	TGTGCCAGCAGCTTAGTTACCAAGAAAGGTACAGAGACCCAGTACTTC
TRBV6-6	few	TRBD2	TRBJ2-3	CASSYSFGRADTQYF	TGTGCCAGCAGTTACTCGTTCGGGAGGGCAGATACGCAGTATTTT
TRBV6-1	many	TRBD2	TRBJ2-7	CASSRTSGAGVSYEQYF	TGTGCCAGCAGCAGGACTAGCGGGGCGGGAGTCTCCTACGAGCAGTACTTC
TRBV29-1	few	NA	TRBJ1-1	CSVRQGNTEAFF	TGCAGCGTTCGGCAGGGGAACACTGAAGCTTTCTTT
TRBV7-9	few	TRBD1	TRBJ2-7	CASSLARGPSGVVYEQYF	TGTGCCAGCAGCTTAGCGAGGGGGCCTTCTGGGGTGGTCTACGAGCAGTACTTC
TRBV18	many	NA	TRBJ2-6	CASSRTGPTTSGANVLTF	TGTGCCAGCTCACGTACCGGGCCCACCACCTCTGGGGCCAACGTCCTGACTTTC
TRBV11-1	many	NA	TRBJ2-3	CASSLTEHTDTQYF	TGTGCCAGCAGCTTAACCGAGCACACAGATACGCAGTATTTT
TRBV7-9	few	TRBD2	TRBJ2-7	CASSYGLAGPNYEQYF	TGTGCCAGCAGCTATGGACTAGCGGGGCCCAACTACGAGCAGTACTTC
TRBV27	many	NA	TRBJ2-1	CASSSSRTMYNEQFF	TGTGCCAGCAGTTCCTCCCGGACGATGTACAATGAGCAGTTCTTC
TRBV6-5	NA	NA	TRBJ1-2	CASSYSDSFYGYTF	TGTGCCAGCAGTTACTCGGACAGTTTCTATGGCTACACCTTC
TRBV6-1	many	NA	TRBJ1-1	CASSLQIMNTEAFF	TGTGCCAGCAGCCTACAGATCATGAACACTGAAGCTTTCTTT
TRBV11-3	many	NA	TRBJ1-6	CASSRRGNYNSPLHF	TGTGCCAGCAGCCGAAGGGGTAACTATAATTCACCCCTCCACTTT
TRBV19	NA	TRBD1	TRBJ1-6	CASSLGQTKSPLHF	TGTGCCAGTAGTCTGGGACAGACCAAGTCACCCCTCCACTTT
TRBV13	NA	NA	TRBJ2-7	CASSPIEIGEQYF	TGTGCCAGCTCACCAATAGAGATAGGCGAGCAGTACTTC
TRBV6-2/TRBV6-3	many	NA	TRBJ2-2	CASSSGATNTGELFF	TGTGCCAGCAGTTCGGGGGCGACTAACACCGGGGAGCTGTTTTTT
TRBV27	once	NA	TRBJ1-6	CASSWMGSYNSPLHF	TGTGCCAGCAGTTGGATGGGCTCCTATAATTCACCCCTCCACTTT
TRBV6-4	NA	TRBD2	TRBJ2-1	CASSDWGGSNEQFF	TGTGCCAGCAGTGACTGGGGCGGGAGTAATGAGCAGTTCTTC
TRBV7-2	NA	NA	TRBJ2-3	CASSKDRYTQYF	TGTGCCAGCAGCAAAGACAGATATACGCAGTATTTT
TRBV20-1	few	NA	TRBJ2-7	CSESWGSYEQYF	TGCAGTGAAAGTTGGGGCTCCTACGAGCAGTACTTC
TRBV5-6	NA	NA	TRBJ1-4	CASSEPGSPNEKLFF	TGTGCCAGCAGCGAACCAGGGTCTCCTAATGAAAAACTGTTTTTT
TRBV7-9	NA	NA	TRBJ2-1	CASSLVGTASPLF	TGTGCCAGCAGCTTAGTGGGGACGGCCTCTCCACTCTTC
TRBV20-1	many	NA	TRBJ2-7	CSAKGGRASGEQYF	TGCAGTGCGAAAGGGGGGAGGGCAAGCGGCGAGCAGTACTTC
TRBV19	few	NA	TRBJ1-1	CASSLYRDPNEAFF	TGTGCCAGTAGCCTGTACCGGGACCCCAATGAAGCTTTCTTT
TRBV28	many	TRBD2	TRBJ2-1	CASSTLAGVGNEQFF	TGTGCCAGCAGTACCCTAGCGGGAGTAGGCAATGAGCAGTTCTTC
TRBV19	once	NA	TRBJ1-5	CASSDGAVPSQHF	TGTGCCAGTAGTGATGGGGCGGTTCCTTCCCAGCATTTT
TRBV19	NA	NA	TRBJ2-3	CASSISGAQGDTQYF	TGTGCCAGTAGTATCTCGGGGGCGCAGGGGGATACGCAGTATTTT
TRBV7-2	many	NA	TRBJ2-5	CASSLAGGVKTQYF	TGTGCCAGCAGCTTAGCGGGGGGCGTGAAGACCCAGTACTTC
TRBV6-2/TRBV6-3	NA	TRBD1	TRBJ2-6	CASSYEGGSGANVLAF	TGTGCCAGCAGTTACGAAGGGGGCTCTGGGGCCAACGTCCTGGCTTTC
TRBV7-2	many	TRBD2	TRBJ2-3	CASSGPTSVLTDTQYF	TGTGCCAGCAGCGGCCCGACTAGCGTGCTCACAGATACGCAGTATTTT